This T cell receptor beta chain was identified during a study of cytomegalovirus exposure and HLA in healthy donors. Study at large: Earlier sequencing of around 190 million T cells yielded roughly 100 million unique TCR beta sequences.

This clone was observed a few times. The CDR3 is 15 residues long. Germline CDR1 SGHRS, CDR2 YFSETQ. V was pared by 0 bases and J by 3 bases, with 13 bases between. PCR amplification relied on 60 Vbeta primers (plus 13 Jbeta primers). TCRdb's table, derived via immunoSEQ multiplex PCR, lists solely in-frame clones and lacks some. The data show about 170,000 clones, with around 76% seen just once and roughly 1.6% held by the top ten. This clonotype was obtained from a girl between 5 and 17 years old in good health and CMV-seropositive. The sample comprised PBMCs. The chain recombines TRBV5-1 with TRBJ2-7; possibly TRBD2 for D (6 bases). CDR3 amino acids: CASSLGLEGNYEQYF. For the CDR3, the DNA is TGCGCCAGCAGCTTGGGTCTGGAGGGAAACTACGAGCAGTACTTC.